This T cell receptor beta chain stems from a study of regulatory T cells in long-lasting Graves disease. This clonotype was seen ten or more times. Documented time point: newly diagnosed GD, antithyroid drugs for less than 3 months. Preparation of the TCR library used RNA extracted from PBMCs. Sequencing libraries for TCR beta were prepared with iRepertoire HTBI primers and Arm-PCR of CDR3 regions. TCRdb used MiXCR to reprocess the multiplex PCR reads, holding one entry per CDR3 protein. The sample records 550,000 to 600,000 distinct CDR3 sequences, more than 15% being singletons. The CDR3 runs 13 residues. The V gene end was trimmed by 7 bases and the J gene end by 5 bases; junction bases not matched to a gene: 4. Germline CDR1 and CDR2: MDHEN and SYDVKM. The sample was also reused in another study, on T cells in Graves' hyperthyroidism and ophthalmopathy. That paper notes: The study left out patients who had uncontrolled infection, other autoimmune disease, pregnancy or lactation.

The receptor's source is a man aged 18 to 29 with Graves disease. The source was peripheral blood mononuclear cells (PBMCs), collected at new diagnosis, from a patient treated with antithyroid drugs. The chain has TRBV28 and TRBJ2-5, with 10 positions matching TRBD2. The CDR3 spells CASTSGRSETQYF. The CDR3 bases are TGTGCCAGCACTAGCGGGAGATCGGAGACCCAGTACTTC. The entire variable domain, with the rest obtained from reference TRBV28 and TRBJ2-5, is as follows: DVKVTQSSRYLVKRTGEKVFLECVQDMDHENMFWYRQDPGLGLRLIYFSYDVKMKEKGDIPEGYSVSREKKERFSLILESASTNQTSMYLCASTSGRSETQYFGPGTRLLVL.